This is a list of T cell receptor beta chains from one sample in a study of blood T cell repertoires in COVID-19. Clones were read by immunoSEQ multiplex PCR, and TCRdb kept only the in-frame ones, dropping some. The table records about 110,000 clones, around nine tenths of them present only once. Source material: peripheral blood. The origin of the receptors is a man aged 35 to 55 with acute or convalescent COVID-19. The CDR3 runs from the conserved cysteine through the conserved F or W. D genes are given only for firm matches. Where a row states a size, it is once, few, many or the class of an expanded clone; other rows omit it.

length: 17
V: TRBV19
J: TRBJ1-1
D: TRBD1
size: NA
DNA: TGTGCCAGTAGTAAAAACACGGACAGGGGCCTGAACACTGAAGCTTTCTTT
CDR3: CASSKNTDRGLNTEAFF

length: 13
V: TRBV11-3
J: TRBJ1-1
D: NA
size: NA
DNA: TGTGCCAGCAGCTTAGCCTCCAACACTGAAGCTTTCTTT
CDR3: CASSLASNTEAFF

length: 15
V: TRBV19
J: TRBJ1-1
D: TRBD1
size: NA
DNA: TGTGCCAGTAGCAGGACAGGAAAGGGGAACACTGAAGCTTTCTTT
CDR3: CASSRTGKGNTEAFF

length: 14
V: TRBV11-3
J: TRBJ1-1
D: TRBD1
size: NA
DNA: TGTGCCAGCAGCTTAGGACAGGGGGCCAGTGAAGCTTTCTTT
CDR3: CASSLGQGASEAFF

length: 13
V: TRBV19
J: TRBJ2-1
D: TRBD2
size: NA
DNA: TGTGCCAGTAGTGAGACTAGCCGCAATGAGCAGTTCTTC
CDR3: CASSETSRNEQFF

length: 13
V: TRBV5-1
J: TRBJ1-1
D: NA
size: NA
DNA: TGCGCCAGCAGCCCGGAGATGAACACTGAAGCTTTCTTT
CDR3: CASSPEMNTEAFF

length: 15
V: TRBV15
J: TRBJ1-2
D: TRBD1
size: NA
DNA: TGTGCCACCAGCAGACCCGGGACAGCCAACTATGGCTACACCTTC
CDR3: CATSRPGTANYGYTF

length: 16
V: TRBV7-9
J: TRBJ2-5
D: TRBD2
size: NA
DNA: TGTGCCAGCAGCCAAGGACTAGCGGGGCTTCAAGAGACCCAGTACTTC
CDR3: CASSQGLAGLQETQYF

length: 14
V: TRBV3-1/TRBV3-2
J: TRBJ2-5
D: NA
size: NA
DNA: TGTGCCAGCAGCCAAGTAAGGAGCCCGGAGACCCAGTACTTC
CDR3: CASSQVRSPETQYF

length: 18
V: TRBV6-1
J: TRBJ2-2
D: TRBD1
size: NA
DNA: TGTGCCAGCAGTGATCTAACCCTTCGGACAGGAGACACCGGGGAGCTGTTTTTT
CDR3: CASSDLTLRTGDTGELFF

length: 16
V: TRBV2
J: TRBJ2-2
D: TRBD2
size: NA
DNA: TGTGCCAGCAGCACCGGACTAGCGGGCGACACCGGGGAGCTGTTTTTT
CDR3: CASSTGLAGDTGELFF

length: 13
V: TRBV7-2
J: TRBJ1-4
D: TRBD1
size: NA
DNA: TGTGCCAGCAGCAGGGACAGGGACGAGAAACTGTTTTTT
CDR3: CASSRDRDEKLFF

length: 13
V: TRBV7-9
J: TRBJ1-1
D: NA
size: NA
DNA: TGTGCCAGCAGCGTGACTCACGGCACTGAAGCTTTCTTT
CDR3: CASSVTHGTEAFF

length: 15
V: TRBV27
J: TRBJ2-1
D: NA
size: NA
DNA: TGTGCCAGCAGTCGAAGACAACTCACCCACAATGAGCAGTTCTTC
CDR3: CASSRRQLTHNEQFF

length: 15
V: TRBV29-1
J: TRBJ1-3
D: TRBD1
size: many
DNA: TGCAGCGTTGCCCTTGGACAGGTCTCTGGAAACACCATATATTTT
CDR3: CSVALGQVSGNTIYF